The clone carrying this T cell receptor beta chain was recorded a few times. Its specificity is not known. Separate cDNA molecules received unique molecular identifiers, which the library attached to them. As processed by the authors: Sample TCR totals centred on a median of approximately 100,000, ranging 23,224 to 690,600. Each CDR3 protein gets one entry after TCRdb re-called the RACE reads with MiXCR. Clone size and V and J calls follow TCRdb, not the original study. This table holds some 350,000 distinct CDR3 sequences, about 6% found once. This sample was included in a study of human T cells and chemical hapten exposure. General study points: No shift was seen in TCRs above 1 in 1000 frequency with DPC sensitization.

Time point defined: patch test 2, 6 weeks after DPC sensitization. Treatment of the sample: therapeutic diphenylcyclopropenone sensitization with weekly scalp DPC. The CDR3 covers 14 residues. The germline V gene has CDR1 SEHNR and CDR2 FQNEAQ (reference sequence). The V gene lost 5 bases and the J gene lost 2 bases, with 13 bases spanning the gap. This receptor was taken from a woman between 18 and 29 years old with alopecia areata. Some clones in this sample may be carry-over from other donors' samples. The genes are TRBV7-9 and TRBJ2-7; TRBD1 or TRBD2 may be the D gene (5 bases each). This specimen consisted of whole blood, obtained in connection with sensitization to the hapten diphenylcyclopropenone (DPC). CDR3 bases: TGTGCCAGCAGCCCTTGGGACGGCGCCTACGAGCAGTACTTC. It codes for CASSPWDGAYEQYF.